This T cell receptor (beta chain) was sequenced for a study of CD8+CD57+ T cells in acquired aplastic anemia. The study, taken as a whole, reports: Shared by patients and controls, 25 to 30 CD8+ CDR3s were abundant in patients.

Concerning this clonotype itself: Its antigen is as yet unknown.

Using genomic DNA as the template, TCR beta VDJ and CDR3 profiling was carried out. Using its own MiXCR run on the reads, TCRdb lists one record per CDR3 protein. The sample has nearly 60,000 distinct CDR3 sequences, roughly three fifths seen once; the top ten hold about 15%. Germline V gene data show CDR1 as LNHNV and CDR2 as YYDKDF (reference sequence). Trimming pared 6 bases from V and 4 bases from J, leaving 10 bases between. The CDR3 consists of 12 residues. Patients chosen for sequencing had CD8+CD57+ cells that had expanded, as shown by flow cytometry. Sample: sorted CD4+, CD8+, or CD8+CD57+ T cells (not recorded which) from PBMCs. This chain joins TRBV15 and TRBJ2-7; D uncertain. The receptor's source is a human donor with aplastic anemia. The CDR3 region has the DNA TGTGCCACCAGTTATCAGGAGTACGAGCAGTACTTC. It encodes CATSYQEYEQYF.